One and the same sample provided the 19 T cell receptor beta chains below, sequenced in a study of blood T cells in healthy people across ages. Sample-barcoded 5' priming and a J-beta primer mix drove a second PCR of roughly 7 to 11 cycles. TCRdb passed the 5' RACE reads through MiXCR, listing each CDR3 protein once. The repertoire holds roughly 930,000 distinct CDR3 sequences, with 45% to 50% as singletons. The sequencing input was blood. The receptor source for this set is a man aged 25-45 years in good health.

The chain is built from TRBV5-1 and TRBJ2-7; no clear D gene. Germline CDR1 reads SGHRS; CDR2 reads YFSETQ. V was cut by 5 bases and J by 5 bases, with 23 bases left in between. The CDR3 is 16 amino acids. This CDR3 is CASSPVPNRRLHEQYF. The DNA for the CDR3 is TGCGCCAGCAGTCCGGTTCCTAACAGACGCCTCCACGAGCAGTACTTC. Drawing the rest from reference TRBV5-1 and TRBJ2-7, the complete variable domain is KAGVTQTPRYLIKTRGQQVTLSCSPISGHRSVSWYQQTPGQGLQFLFEYFSETQRNKGNFPGRFSGRQFSNSRSEMNVSTLELGDSALYLCASSPVPNRRLHEQYFGPGTRLTVT.

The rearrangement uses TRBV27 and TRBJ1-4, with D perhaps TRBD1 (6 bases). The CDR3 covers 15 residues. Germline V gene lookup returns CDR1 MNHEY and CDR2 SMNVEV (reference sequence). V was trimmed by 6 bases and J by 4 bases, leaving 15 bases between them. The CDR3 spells CASRRNGQNNEKLFF. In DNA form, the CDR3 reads TGTGCCAGCAGAAGAAACGGACAGAATAATGAAAAACTGTTTTTT.

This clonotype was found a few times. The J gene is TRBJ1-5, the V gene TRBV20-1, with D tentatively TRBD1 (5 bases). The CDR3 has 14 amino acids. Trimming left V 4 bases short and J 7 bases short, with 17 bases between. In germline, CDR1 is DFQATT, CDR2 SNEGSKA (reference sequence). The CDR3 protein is CSATRAGRNQPQHF. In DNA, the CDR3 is TGCAGTGCTACCCGCGCAGGGAGGAACCAGCCCCAGCATTTT.

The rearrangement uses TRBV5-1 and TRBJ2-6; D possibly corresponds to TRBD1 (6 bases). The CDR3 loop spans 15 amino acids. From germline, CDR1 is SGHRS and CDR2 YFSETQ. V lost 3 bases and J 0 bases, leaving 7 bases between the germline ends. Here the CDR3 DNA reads TGCGCCAGCAGCTGGGGACACTCTGGGGCCAACGTCCTGACTTTC. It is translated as CASSWGHSGANVLTF.

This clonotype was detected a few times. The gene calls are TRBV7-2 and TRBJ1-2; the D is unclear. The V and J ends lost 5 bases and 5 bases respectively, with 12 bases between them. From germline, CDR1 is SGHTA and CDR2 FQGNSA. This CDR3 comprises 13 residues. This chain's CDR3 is CASSLGRLYGYTF. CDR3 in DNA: TGTGCCAGCAGCCTCGGGAGGCTTTATGGCTACACCTTC.

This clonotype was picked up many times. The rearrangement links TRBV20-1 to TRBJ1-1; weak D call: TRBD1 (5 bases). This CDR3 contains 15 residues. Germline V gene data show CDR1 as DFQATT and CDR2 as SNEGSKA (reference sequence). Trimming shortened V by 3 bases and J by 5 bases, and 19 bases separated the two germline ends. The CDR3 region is CSARPAGEGWTEAFF. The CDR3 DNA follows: TGCAGTGCTAGGCCCGCGGGGGAAGGTTGGACTGAAGCTTTCTTT.

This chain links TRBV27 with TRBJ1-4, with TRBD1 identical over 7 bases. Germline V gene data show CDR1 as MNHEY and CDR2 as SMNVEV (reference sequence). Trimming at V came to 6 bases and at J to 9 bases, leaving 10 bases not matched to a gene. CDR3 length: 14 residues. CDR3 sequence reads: CASREAGGVKKLFF. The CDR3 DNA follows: TGTGCCAGCAGGGAAGCAGGGGGTGTCAAAAAACTGTTTTTT.

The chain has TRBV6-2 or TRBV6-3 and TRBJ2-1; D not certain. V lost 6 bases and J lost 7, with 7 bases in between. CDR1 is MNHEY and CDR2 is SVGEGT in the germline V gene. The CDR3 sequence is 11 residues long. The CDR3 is CASSDLNEQFF. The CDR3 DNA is TGTGCCAGCAGCGACCTAAATGAGCAGTTCTTC.

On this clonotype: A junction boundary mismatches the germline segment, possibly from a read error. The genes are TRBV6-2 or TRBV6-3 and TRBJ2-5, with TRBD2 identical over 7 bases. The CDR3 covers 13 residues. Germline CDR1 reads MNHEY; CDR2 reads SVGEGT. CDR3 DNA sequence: TGTGCCAGCAGTTGGCCCAGGGAGGGTGAGCAGTATTTC. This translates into CASSWPREGEQYF.

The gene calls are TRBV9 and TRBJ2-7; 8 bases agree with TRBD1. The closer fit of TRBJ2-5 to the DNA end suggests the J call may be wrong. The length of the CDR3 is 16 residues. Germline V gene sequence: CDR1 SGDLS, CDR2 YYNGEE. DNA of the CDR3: TGTGCCAGCAGCGTAACCCCGGGACAGGTTGGGGAGACCCAGTACTTC. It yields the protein CASSVTPGQVGETQYF.

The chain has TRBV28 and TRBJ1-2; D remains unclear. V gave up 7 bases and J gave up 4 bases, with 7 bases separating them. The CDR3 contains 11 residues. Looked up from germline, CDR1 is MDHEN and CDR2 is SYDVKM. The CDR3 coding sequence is TGTGCCAGCACAGTAGGCTATGGCTACACCTTC. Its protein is CASTVGYGYTF.

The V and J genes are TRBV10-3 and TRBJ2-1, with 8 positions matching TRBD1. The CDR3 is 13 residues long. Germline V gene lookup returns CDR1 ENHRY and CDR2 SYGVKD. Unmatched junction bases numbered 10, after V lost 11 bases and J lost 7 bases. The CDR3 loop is CAACQGAGNEQFF. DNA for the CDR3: TGTGCCGCTTGCCAGGGGGCGGGTAATGAGCAGTTCTTC.

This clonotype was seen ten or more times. In DNA, the CDR3 is TGTGCCAGCAGCTCTTATGGCTACACCTTC. This codes for CASSSYGYTF. The chain uses TRBV6-5 and TRBJ1-2; no firm D call. V dropped 6 bases and J dropped 5 bases, with 4 bases sitting between them. Germline lookup yields CDR1 MNHEY and CDR2 SVGAGI. CDR3 size: 10 residues.

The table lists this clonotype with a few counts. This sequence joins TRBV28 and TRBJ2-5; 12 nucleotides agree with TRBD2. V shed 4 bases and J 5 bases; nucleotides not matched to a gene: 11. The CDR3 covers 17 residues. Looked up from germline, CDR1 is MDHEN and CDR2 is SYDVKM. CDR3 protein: CASSSLPRLAGEETQYF. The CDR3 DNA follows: TGTGCCAGCAGTTCCCTCCCCCGACTAGCGGGGGAGGAGACCCAGTACTTC.

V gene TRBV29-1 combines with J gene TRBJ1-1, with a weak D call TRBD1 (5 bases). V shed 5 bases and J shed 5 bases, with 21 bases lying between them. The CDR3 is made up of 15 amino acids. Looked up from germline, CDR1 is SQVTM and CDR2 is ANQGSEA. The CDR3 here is CSVQPGGGAWTEAFF. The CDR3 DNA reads TGCAGCGTTCAACCCGGCGGAGGGGCATGGACTGAAGCTTTCTTT.

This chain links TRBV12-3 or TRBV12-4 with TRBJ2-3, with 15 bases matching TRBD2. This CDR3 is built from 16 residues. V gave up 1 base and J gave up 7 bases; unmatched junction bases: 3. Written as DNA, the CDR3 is TGTGCCAGCAGTTTAGGGACTAGCGGGAGGGGCAATACGCAGTATTTT. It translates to CASSLGTSGRGNTQYF.

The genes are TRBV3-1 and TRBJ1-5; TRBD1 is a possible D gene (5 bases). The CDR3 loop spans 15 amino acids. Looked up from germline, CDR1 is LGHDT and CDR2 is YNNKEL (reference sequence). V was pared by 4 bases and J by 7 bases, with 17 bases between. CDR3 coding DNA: TGTGCCAGCAGCCCTACCGGGACCATTGCCCAGCCCCAGCATTTT. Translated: CASSPTGTIAQPQHF.

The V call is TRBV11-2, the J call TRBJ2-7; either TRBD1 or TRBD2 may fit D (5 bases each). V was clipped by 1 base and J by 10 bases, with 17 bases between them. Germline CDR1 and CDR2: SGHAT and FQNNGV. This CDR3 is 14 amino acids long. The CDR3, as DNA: TGTGCCAGCAGCTTAGTGGACCGCACGGGACCCCAGTACTTC. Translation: CASSLVDRTGPQYF.

This CDR3 reads CASSMKGNEQFF. In DNA form, the CDR3 reads TGTGCCAGCTCGATGAAAGGTAATGAGCAGTTCTTC. The chain joins TRBV9 to TRBJ2-1; D is uncertain. Germline CDR1 SGDLS, CDR2 YYNGEE. V was pared by 7 bases and J by 7 bases, with 12 bases between. CDR3 size: 12 residues.